The 3 T cell receptor beta chains given below trace back to one sample, sequenced in a study of CD8 T cells in Susac syndrome. Random hexamers primed reverse transcription of about 0.5 to 1 ug RNA. TCRdb ran MiXCR on the immunoSEQ multiplex PCR reads and lists one entry per CDR3 protein. Here the sample spans some 130,000 distinct CDR3 sequences, around 94% being singletons. The sequenced sample was CD4+ T cells from PBMCs. All receptors derive from a human donor with multiple sclerosis.

This clonotype occurred once. The chain has TRBV30 and TRBJ1-5, with D possibly TRBD1 on 6 matching bases. Trimming pared 2 bases from V and 7 bases from J, leaving 12 bases between. CDR1 GTSNPN and CDR2 SVGIG come from the germline V gene (reference sequence). The CDR3 consists of 13 residues. The CDR3 bases are TGTGCCTGGAGTCTACAGGGAGGCCAGCCCCAGCATTTT. The encoded protein is CAWSLQGGQPQHF.

This clonotype was seen just once. V is TRBV30 and J is TRBJ2-3; D not certain. CDR1 is GTSNPN, CDR2 SVGIG, per germline (reference sequence). The CDR3 is 12 residues long. V shed 2 bases and J shed 6 bases, with 9 bases lying between them. The CDR3 DNA reads TGTGCCTGGAGTTCCGATATGGATACGCAGTATTTT. Its protein is CAWSSDMDTQYF.

The chain recombines TRBV18 with TRBJ1-1; D not certain. The ends were cut back, 8 bases at V and 4 bases at J, with 14 bases in the middle. Germline V gene sequence: CDR1 KGHSH, CDR2 LQKENI. The CDR3 is made up of 13 amino acids. CDR3 DNA sequence: TGTGCCAGCACGGGCCCTTCGGGCACTGAAGCTTTCTTT. Its translation is CASTGPSGTEAFF. Full variable domain (missing parts from reference TRBV18 and TRBJ1-1): NAGVMQNPRHLVRRRGQEARLRCSPMKGHSHVYWYRQLPEEGLKFMVYLQKENIIDESGMPKERFSAEFPKEGPSILRIQQVVRGDSAAYFCASTGPSGTEAFFGQGTRLTVV.